These T cell receptor beta chains were read from a single sample in a study of CD8+CD57+ T cells in acquired aplastic anemia. TCRdb itself ran the reads through MiXCR, one entry per CDR3 protein. The sample has fewer than 250,000 distinct CDR3 sequences, 47% seen once. The sequencing sample was made of sorted CD4+, CD8+, or CD8+CD57+ T cells (not recorded which) from PBMCs. These receptors originate from a human donor with aplastic anemia. Both conserved end residues are part of each CDR3. D genes are given only for firm matches. The size field is filled for only some rows; it gives once, few, many or a size class.

J gene,clone size,V gene,D gene,CDR3 protein,CDR3 DNA
TRBJ1-1,.,TRBV29-1,.,CSVEPDGDTEAFF,TGCAGCGTTGAGCCGGACGGAGACACTGAAGCTTTCTTT
TRBJ1-1,.,TRBV9,.,CASSGARGRNTEAFF,TGTGCCAGCAGCGGGGCGAGGGGGAGGAACACTGAAGCTTTCTTT
TRBJ2-5,.,TRBV5-1,.,CASSKPETGYF,TGCGCCAGCAGCAAACCAGAGACAGGGTACTTC
TRBJ2-3,.,TRBV24-1,.,CATSSATDTQYF,TGTGCCACCAGTTCCGCCACAGATACGCAGTATTTT
TRBJ1-6,.,TRBV18,.,CASSKSSPELKSLHF,TGTGCCAGCTCAAAGTCCAGTCCCGAGCTTAAATCCCTCCACTTT
TRBJ1-4,many,TRBV19,TRBD1,CASSARDRGGEKLFF,TGTGCCAGTAGTGCCCGGGACAGGGGGGGTGAAAAACTGTTTTTT
TRBJ2-7,many,TRBV7-9,.,CASSALSQAGPYEQYF,TGTGCCAGCAGCGCCTTATCCCAGGCGGGACCCTACGAGCAGTACTTC
TRBJ1-5,.,TRBV6-2/TRBV6-3,.,CASSPTGHQPQHF,TGTGCCAGCAGTCCGACAGGTCATCAGCCCCAGCATTTT
TRBJ1-5,many,TRBV4-1,.,CASSQDPGQPQHF,TGCGCCAGCAGCCAAGATCCGGGTCAGCCCCAGCATTTT
TRBJ2-5,.,TRBV25-1,TRBD2,CTSSYPSGRVRETQYF,TGTACCAGCAGTTACCCTAGCGGGAGGGTCAGGGAGACCCAGTACTTC
TRBJ1-1,.,TRBV19,TRBD1,CASRGQGGSLNTEASF,TGTGCCAGTAGAGGACAGGGGGGTTCCTTGAACACTGAAGCTTCCTTT
TRBJ2-5,few,TRBV4-3,.,CASSQGLGVGQETQYF,TGCGCCAGCAGCCAAGGGTTGGGGGTGGGCCAAGAGACCCAGTACTTC
TRBJ1-2,.,TRBV10-3,TRBD1,CAIRQGNRYGYTF,TGTGCCATAAGACAGGGGAACCGCTATGGCTACACCTTC
TRBJ2-1,few,TRBV27,.,CASSLSRSYNEQFF,TGTGCCAGCAGTTTAAGCCGATCCTACAATGAGCAGTTCTTC
TRBJ2-2,many,TRBV12-3/TRBV12-4,.,CASSLSNRQNTGELFF,TGTGCCAGCAGTTTATCTAACAGGCAGAACACCGGGGAGCTGTTTTTT
TRBJ2-1,.,TRBV20-1,TRBD1,CSARAGTGNREQFF,TGCAGTGCGAGGGCCGGGACAGGGAACCGTGAGCAGTTCTTC
TRBJ1-2,many,TRBV4-1,.,CASSQEVGLPNYGYTF,TGCGCCAGCAGCCAAGAGGTAGGGCTTCCTAACTATGGCTACACCTTC
TRBJ2-1,many,TRBV7-9,TRBD2,CASSLSLAGGEQFF,TGTGCCAGCAGCTTAAGTCTAGCGGGGGGGGAGCAGTTCTTC
TRBJ2-3,few,TRBV19,.,CATGPARGDTQYF,TGTGCCACCGGGCCCGCTCGGGGAGATACGCAGTATTTT
TRBJ2-1,few,TRBV27,TRBD2,CASSGGGLNEQFF,TGTGCCAGCTCCGGGGGGGGCCTAAATGAGCAGTTCTTC
TRBJ2-7,.,TRBV5-1,TRBD2,CASSLKAGGEQYF,TGCGCCAGCAGCTTGAAGGCGGGGGGTGAGCAGTACTTC
TRBJ1-5,many,TRBV9,.,CASSVGLSNQPQHF,TGTGCCAGCAGCGTTGGACTCAGCAATCAGCCCCAGCATTTT
TRBJ1-2,many,TRBV7-8,.,CASSIPGDYGYTF,TGTGCCAGCAGTATCCCGGGGGACTATGGCTACACCTTC
TRBJ1-1,many,TRBV30,TRBD1,CACTQGRTEAFF,TGTGCCTGCACACAGGGGCGCACTGAAGCTTTCTTT
TRBJ1-5,many,TRBV7-9,.,CASSLGTRWPQHF,TGTGCCAGCAGCCTCGGGACTCGTTGGCCCCAGCATTTT
TRBJ2-7,few,TRBV6-2/TRBV6-3,.,CASSYSLGGSPYEQYF,TGTGCCAGCAGTTACAGTTTGGGAGGTTCACCCTACGAGCAGTACTTC
TRBJ2-5,.,TRBV7-9,TRBD1,CASSTRTGGETQYF,TGTGCCAGCAGCACCCGGACAGGGGGAGAGACCCAGTACTTC
TRBJ1-2,.,TRBV6-1,.,CASSEALHSSYGYAF,TGTGCCAGCAGTGAAGCGCTTCACAGCTCTTATGGCTACGCCTTC